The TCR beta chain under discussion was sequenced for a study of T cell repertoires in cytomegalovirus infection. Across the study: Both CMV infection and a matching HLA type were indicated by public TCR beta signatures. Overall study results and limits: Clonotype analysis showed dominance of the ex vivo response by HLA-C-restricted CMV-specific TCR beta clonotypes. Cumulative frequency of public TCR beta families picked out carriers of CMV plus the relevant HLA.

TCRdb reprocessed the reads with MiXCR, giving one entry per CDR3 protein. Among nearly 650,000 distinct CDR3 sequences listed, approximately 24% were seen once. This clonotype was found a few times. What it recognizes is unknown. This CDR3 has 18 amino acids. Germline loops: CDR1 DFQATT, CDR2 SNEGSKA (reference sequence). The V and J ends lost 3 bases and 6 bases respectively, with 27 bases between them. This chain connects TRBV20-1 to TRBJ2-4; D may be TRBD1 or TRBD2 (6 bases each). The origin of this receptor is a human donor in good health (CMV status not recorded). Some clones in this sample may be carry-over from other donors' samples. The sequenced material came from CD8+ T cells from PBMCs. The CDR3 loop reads CSASGGGGVWAGRNIQYF. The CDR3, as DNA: TGCAGTGCTAGTGGGGGCGGAGGGGTTTGGGCAGGTCGAAACATTCAGTACTTC.